These T cell receptor beta chains were read from a single sample in a study of OX40 agonist ivuxolimab in advanced cancers. Profiling relied on immunoSEQ multiplex PCR, and the TCRdb table lists in-frame clones only, not all of them. This sample has about 88,000 clones, with approximately 85% found just once. Sample: CD4+ or CD8+ T cells sorted from blood, taken in a trial of the OX40 agonist ivuxolimab. These TCRs come from an adult with an advanced solid tumor such as melanoma, head and neck, liver or kidney cancer. Both conserved end residues are part of each CDR3. D genes are given only for firm matches. Clone size is stated in some rows and not others, as once, few, many or a class when expanded.

TRBV29-1,-,TRBJ1-2,-,CSVAQGHGYTF,TGCAGCGTTGCACAGGGCCATGGCTACACCTTC
TRBV9,TRBD2,TRBJ2-1,once,CASSATSGLYNEQFF,TGTGCCAGCAGCGCCACTAGCGGGCTTTACAATGAGCAGTTCTTC
TRBV15,TRBD1,TRBJ1-3,-,CATSSARDRASGNTIYF,TGTGCCACCAGCAGCGCCCGGGACAGGGCAAGTGGAAACACCATATATTTT
TRBV5-6,TRBD1,TRBJ2-5,-,CASSTPGQGETQYF,TGTGCCAGCAGTACCCCGGGACAGGGAGAGACCCAGTACTTC
TRBV28,-,TRBJ2-1,-,CASSPHGQGGYNEQFF,TGTGCCAGCAGTCCACACGGCCAGGGGGGATACAATGAGCAGTTCTTC
TRBV28,-,TRBJ1-1,once,CASSWSTEAFF,TGTGCCAGCAGTTGGAGCACTGAAGCTTTCTTT
TRBV19,-,TRBJ1-5,-,CASSPAGAWPQHF,TGTGCCAGTAGCCCCGCGGGGGCTTGGCCCCAGCATTTT
TRBV9,-,TRBJ2-5,-,CASSVAVAEYQETQYF,TGTGCCAGCAGCGTAGCGGTAGCGGAGTACCAAGAGACCCAGTACTTC
TRBV20-1,-,TRBJ2-7,-,CSARKIQETYF,TGCAGTGCTAGAAAAATACAGGAGACGTACTTC
TRBV19,-,TRBJ1-5,-,CASRPGGIYSNQPQHF,TGTGCCAGTAGGCCGGGGGGCATCTATAGCAATCAGCCCCAGCATTTT
TRBV2,-,TRBJ1-1,-,CASSGAWNTEAFF,TGTGCCAGCAGCGGGGCTTGGAACACTGAAGCTTTCTTT
TRBV7-9,-,TRBJ2-5,-,CASSTPRPGRETQYF,TGTGCCAGCAGCACCCCCCGACCTGGACGGGAGACCCAGTACTTC
TRBV4-3,-,TRBJ1-3,-,CASSQVTGYGNTIYF,TGCGCCAGCAGTCAAGTTACAGGCTATGGAAACACCATATATTTT
TRBV9,-,TRBJ2-1,-,CASSVARWNNEQFF,TGTGCCAGCAGCGTAGCACGCTGGAACAATGAGCAGTTCTTC
TRBV18,TRBD1,TRBJ1-2,-,CASSPGTDSYGYTF,TGTGCCAGCTCACCAGGGACAGACTCCTATGGCTACACCTTC
TRBV6-5,TRBD2,TRBJ2-1,-,CASGTSGYNEQFF,TGTGCCAGTGGGACTAGCGGGTACAATGAGCAGTTCTTC
TRBV5-5,-,TRBJ2-2,-,CASSLVAGANTGELFF,TGTGCCAGCAGCTTGGTGGCAGGGGCGAACACCGGGGAGCTGTTTTTT
TRBV4-1,-,TRBJ2-5,-,CASRPNPGGKETQYF,TGCGCCAGCAGACCTAACCCGGGGGGCAAAGAGACCCAGTACTTC
TRBV13,TRBD2,TRBJ2-1,-,CASIRGTSNEQFF,TGTGCCAGCATCCGCGGGACTAGCAATGAGCAGTTCTTC
TRBV10-3,-,TRBJ1-1,few,CAISERIETEAFF,TGTGCCATCAGTGAGCGTATAGAGACTGAAGCTTTCTTT
TRBV6-1,TRBD1,TRBJ2-5,-,CASSDGQVQETQYF,TGTGCCAGCAGTGACGGACAGGTTCAAGAGACCCAGTACTTC
TRBV9,-,TRBJ2-3,-,CASSDRPRGEAQYF,TGTGCCAGCAGCGACCGGCCGAGGGGAGAGGCGCAGTATTTT
TRBV11-3,-,TRBJ2-7,-,CASSLDLASEQYF,TGTGCCAGCAGCTTAGACTTGGCTAGCGAGCAGTACTTC
TRBV18,-,TRBJ1-3,few,CASSPFAGFSGNTIYF,TGTGCCAGCTCACCGTTTGCAGGGTTCTCTGGAAACACCATATATTTT
TRBV4-1,-,TRBJ2-1,once,CASSQDETSSYNEQFF,TGCGCCAGCAGCCAAGATGAGACAAGCTCCTACAATGAGCAGTTCTTC
TRBV4-2,-,TRBJ2-3,-,CASSQDQADTQYF,TGTGCCAGCAGCCAAGATCAGGCAGATACGCAGTATTTT
TRBV27,TRBD2,TRBJ2-3,-,CASSSGLAGGDTDTQYF,TGTGCCAGCAGTTCGGGACTAGCGGGGGGGGACACAGATACGCAGTATTTT
TRBV2,-,TRBJ1-5,-,CASTRDLPSNQPQHF,TGTGCCAGCACCCGGGACCTACCAAGCAATCAGCCCCAGCATTTT
TRBV5-1,-,TRBJ1-5,-,CASSAGFNQPQHF,TGCGCCAGCAGCGCCGGATTCAATCAGCCCCAGCATTTT
TRBV19,-,TRBJ1-1,-,CASSQPARGIIEAFF,TGTGCCAGTAGCCAACCAGCGAGGGGGATTATTGAAGCTTTCTTT
TRBV30,-,TRBJ2-7,-,CAWSRAPRSYEQYF,TGTGCCTGGAGTAGGGCCCCCCGCTCCTACGAGCAGTACTTC
TRBV6-5,-,TRBJ2-7,-,CASRAGTRGTYEQYF,TGTGCCAGCAGGGCCGGGACACGGGGAACCTACGAGCAGTACTTC
TRBV7-9,-,TRBJ2-1,-,CASSFTGAYNEQFF,TGTGCCAGCAGCTTTACGGGTGCCTACAATGAGCAGTTCTTC
TRBV5-4,-,TRBJ1-5,-,CASSLNFGNQPQHF,TGTGCCAGCAGCTTAAATTTCGGTAATCAGCCCCAGCATTTT
TRBV14,-,TRBJ1-1,-,CASSRGFIEAFF,TGTGCCAGCAGCCGGGGATTTATTGAAGCTTTCTTT
TRBV27,-,TRBJ2-7,-,CASKSTQGRAYEQYF,TGTGCCAGCAAAAGTACACAGGGACGGGCCTACGAGCAGTACTTC
TRBV6-5,-,TRBJ1-1,-,CASSYHSIYTEAFF,TGTGCCAGCAGTTACCACTCAATCTACACTGAAGCTTTCTTT
TRBV4-3,-,TRBJ1-1,-,CASSQGMNTEAFF,TGCGCCAGCAGCCAGGGTATGAACACTGAAGCTTTCTTT
TRBV29-1,TRBD1,TRBJ2-7,-,CSVERGTGSYEQYF,TGCAGCGTTGAACGCGGGACAGGGTCCTACGAGCAGTACTTC
TRBV5-1,-,TRBJ1-1,-,CASRIIGMNTEAFF,TGCGCCAGCAGGATTATTGGCATGAACACTGAAGCTTTCTTT
TRBV28,-,TRBJ2-2,-,CASSLRPRGNTGELFF,TGTGCCAGCAGTTTAAGGCCCAGGGGAAACACCGGGGAGCTGTTTTTT
TRBV9,-,TRBJ2-2,-,CASSVRVPGELFF,TGTGCCAGCAGCGTAAGGGTCCCCGGGGAGCTGTTTTTT
TRBV5-1,TRBD2,TRBJ2-3,-,CASSWGSGGAEDTQYF,TGCGCCAGCAGCTGGGGGAGCGGGGGGGCCGAAGATACGCAGTATTTT
TRBV28,TRBD1,TRBJ1-2,-,CASHFLTTGGASYTF,TGTGCCAGCCATTTCCTTACCACAGGGGGCGCGAGCTACACCTTC
TRBV19,TRBD1,TRBJ1-1,-,CASSMGQGGHTEAFF,TGTGCCAGTAGTATGGGCCAGGGGGGACACACTGAAGCTTTCTTT